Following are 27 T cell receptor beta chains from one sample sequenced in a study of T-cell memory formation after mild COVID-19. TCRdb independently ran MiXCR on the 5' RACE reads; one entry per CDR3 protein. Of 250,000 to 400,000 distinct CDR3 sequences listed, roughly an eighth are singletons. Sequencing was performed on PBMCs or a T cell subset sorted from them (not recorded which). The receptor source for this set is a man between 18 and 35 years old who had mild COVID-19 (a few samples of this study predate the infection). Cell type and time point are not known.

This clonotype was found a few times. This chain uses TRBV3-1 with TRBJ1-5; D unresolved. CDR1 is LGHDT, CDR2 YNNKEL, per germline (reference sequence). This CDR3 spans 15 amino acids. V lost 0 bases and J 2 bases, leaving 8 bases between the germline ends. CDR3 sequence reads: CASSQDSEGNQPQHF. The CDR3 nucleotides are TGTGCCAGCAGCCAAGATAGCGAGGGCAATCAGCCCCAGCATTTT.

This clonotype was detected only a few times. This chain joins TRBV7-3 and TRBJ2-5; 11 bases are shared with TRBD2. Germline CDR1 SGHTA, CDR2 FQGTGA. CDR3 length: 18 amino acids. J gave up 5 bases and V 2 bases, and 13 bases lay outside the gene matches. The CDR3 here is CASSLHPPSGGRRETQYF. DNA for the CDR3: TGTGCCAGCAGCTTACACCCCCCTAGCGGGGGGCGCAGGGAGACCCAGTACTTC.

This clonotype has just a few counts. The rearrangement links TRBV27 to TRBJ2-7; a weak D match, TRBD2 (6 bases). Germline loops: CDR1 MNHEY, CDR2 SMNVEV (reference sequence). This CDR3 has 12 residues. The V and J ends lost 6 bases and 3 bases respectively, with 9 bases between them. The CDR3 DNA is TGTGCCAGCAGGCGGGGAAACTACGAGCAGTACTTC. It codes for CASRRGNYEQYF.

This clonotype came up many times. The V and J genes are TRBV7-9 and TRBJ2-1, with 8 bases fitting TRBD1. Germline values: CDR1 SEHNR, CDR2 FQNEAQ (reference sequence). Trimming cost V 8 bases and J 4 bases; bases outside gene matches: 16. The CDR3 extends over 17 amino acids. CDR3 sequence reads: CASRSNVRTGLYNEQFF. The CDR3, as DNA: TGTGCCAGCCGCTCCAACGTCCGGACAGGGCTATACAATGAGCAGTTCTTC.

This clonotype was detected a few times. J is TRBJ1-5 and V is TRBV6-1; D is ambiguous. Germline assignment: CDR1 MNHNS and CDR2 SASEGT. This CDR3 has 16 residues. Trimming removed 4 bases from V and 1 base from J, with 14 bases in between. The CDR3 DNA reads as TGTGCCAGCAGTGGGTTCATGGCGAGAAGCAATCAGCCCCAGCATTTT. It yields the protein CASSGFMARSNQPQHF.

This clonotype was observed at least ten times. The CDR3 region has the DNA TGTGCCAGCACCTTCCGGCGGGGGAGCTCCTACGAGCAGTACTTC. This codes for CASTFRRGSSYEQYF. The V and J genes are TRBV7-8 and TRBJ2-7, with TRBD2 identical over 7 bases. The CDR3 has 15 amino acids. The germline CDR1 and CDR2 sequences are SGHVS and FQNEAQ. The V gene end was trimmed by 7 bases and the J gene end by 0 bases; junction bases not matched to a gene: 9.

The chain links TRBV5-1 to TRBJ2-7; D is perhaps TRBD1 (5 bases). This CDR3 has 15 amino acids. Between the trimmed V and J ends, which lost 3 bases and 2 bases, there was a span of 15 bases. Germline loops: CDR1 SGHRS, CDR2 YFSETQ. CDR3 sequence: CASSSQGSSPYEQYV. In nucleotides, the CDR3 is TGCGCCAGCAGCTCTCAGGGTTCGTCGCCCTACGAGCAGTACGTC.

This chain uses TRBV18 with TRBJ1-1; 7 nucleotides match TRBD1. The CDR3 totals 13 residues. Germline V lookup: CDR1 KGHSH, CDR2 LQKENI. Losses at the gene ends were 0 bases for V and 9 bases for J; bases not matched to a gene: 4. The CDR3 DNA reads TGTGCCAGCTCACCACCGGGGACAGATAAAGCTTTCTTT. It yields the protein CASSPPGTDKAFF.

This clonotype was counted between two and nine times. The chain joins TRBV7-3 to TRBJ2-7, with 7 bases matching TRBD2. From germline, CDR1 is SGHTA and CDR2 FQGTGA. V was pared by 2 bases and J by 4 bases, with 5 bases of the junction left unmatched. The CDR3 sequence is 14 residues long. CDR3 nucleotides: TGTGCCAGCAGCTTACTAAGCGGGGATTACGAGCAGTACTTC. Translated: CASSLLSGDYEQYF.

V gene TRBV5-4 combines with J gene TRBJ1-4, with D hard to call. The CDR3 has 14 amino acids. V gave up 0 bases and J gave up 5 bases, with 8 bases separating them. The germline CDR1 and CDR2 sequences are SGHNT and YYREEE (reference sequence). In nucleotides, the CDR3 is TGTGCCAGCAGCTTGGGGGCAGGAAATGAAAAACTGTTTTTT. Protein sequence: CASSLGAGNEKLFF.

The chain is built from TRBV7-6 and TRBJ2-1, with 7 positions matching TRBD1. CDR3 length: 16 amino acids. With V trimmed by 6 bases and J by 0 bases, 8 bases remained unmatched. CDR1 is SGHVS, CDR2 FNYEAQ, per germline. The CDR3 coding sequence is TGTGCCAGCAGTACCGGACAGGTTTACTCCTACAATGAGCAGTTCTTC. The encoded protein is CASSTGQVYSYNEQFF.

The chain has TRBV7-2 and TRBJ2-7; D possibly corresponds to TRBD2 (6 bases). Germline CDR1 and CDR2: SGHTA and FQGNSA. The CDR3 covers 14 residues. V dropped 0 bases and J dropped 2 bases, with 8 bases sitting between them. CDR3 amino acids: CASSLATGAYEQYF. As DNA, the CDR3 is TGTGCCAGCAGCTTAGCGACGGGGGCCTACGAGCAGTACTTC.

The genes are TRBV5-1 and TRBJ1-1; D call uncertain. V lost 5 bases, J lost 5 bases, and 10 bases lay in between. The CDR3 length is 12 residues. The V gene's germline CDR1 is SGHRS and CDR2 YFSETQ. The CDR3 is CASRSTRTEAFF. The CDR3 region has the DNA TGCGCCAGCAGGTCGACAAGGACTGAAGCTTTCTTT.

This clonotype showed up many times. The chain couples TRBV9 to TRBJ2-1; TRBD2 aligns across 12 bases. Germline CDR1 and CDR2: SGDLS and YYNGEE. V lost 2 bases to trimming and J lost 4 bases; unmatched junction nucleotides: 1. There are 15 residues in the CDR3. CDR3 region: CASSVTSGGYNEQFF. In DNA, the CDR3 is TGTGCCAGCAGCGTGACTAGCGGGGGATACAATGAGCAGTTCTTC.

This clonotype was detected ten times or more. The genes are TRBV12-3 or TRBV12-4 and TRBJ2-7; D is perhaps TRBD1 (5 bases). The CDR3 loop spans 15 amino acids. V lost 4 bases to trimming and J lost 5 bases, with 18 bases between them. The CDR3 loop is CASSSWGRDRNEQYF. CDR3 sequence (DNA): TGTGCCAGCAGTTCCTGGGGCAGGGATAGGAACGAGCAGTACTTC.

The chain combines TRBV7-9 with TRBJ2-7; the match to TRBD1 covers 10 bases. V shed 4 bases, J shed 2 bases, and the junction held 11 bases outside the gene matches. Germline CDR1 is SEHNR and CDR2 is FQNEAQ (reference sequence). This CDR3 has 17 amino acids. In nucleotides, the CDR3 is TGTGCCAGCAGCTCAAAACTTCCGGGACAGGGGACCTACGAGCAGTACTTC. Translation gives CASSSKLPGQGTYEQYF.

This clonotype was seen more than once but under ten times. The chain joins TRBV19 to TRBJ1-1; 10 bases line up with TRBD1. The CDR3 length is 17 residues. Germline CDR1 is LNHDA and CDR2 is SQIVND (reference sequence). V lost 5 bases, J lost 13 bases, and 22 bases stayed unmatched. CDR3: CASSPPRQGAPRASIFF. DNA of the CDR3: TGTGCCAGTAGTCCCCCTAGACAGGGGGCGCCGAGGGCCTCCATTTTCTTT. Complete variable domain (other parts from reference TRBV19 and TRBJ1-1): DGGITQSPKYLFRKEGQNVTLSCEQNLNHDAMYWYRQDPGQGLRLIYYSQIVNDFQKGDIAEGYSVSREKKESFPLTVTSAQKNPTAFYLCASSPPRQGAPRASIFFGQGTRLTVV.

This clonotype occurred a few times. CDR3 DNA: TGCAGCGTTCAGGGATCCTACGAGCAGTACTTC. It encodes CSVQGSYEQYF. This chain connects TRBV29-1 to TRBJ2-7; D may be TRBD1 (5 bases). V was shortened by 5 bases and J by 1 base, with 6 bases between the two germline ends. CDR1 and CDR2 from the germline V gene are SQVTM and ANQGSEA. The CDR3 has 11 residues.

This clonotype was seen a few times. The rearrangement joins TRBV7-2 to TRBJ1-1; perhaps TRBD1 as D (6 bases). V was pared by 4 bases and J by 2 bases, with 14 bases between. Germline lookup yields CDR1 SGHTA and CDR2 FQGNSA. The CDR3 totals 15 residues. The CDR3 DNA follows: TGTGCCAGCAGCTCTACCAGGGGAGCAAACACTGAAGCTTTCTTT. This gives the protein CASSSTRGANTEAFF.

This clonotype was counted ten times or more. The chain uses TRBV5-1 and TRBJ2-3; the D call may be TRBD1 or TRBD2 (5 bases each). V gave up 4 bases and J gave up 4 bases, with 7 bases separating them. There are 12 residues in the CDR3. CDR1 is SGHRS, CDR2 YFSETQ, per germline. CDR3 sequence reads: CASSPGPDTQYF. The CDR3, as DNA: TGCGCCAGCAGCCCGGGGCCAGATACGCAGTATTTT.

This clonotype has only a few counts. CDR3 coding DNA: TGTGCCAGCAGTTACCCCCAGGGTGGATACTACAATGAGCAGTTCTTC. As protein: CASSYPQGGYYNEQFF. The genes are TRBV6-6 and TRBJ2-1; D possibly corresponds to TRBD1 (5 bases). In germline, CDR1 is MNHNY, CDR2 SVGAGI (reference sequence). The CDR3 is made up of 16 amino acids. V was pared by 2 bases and J by 3 bases, with 14 bases between.

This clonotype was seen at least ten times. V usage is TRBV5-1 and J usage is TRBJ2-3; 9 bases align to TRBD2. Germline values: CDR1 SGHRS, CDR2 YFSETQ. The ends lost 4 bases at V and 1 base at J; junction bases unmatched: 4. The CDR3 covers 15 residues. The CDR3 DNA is TGCGCCAGCAGCCTACGGACTAGCGGCACAGATACGCAGTATTTT. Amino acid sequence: CASSLRTSGTDTQYF.

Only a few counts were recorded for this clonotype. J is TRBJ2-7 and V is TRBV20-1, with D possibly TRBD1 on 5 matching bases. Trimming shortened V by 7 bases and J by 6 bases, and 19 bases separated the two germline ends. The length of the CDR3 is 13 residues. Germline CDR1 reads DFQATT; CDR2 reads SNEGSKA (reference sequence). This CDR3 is CSVKSDWGLEQYF. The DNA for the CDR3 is TGCAGTGTAAAGTCCGACTGGGGCCTCGAGCAGTACTTC.

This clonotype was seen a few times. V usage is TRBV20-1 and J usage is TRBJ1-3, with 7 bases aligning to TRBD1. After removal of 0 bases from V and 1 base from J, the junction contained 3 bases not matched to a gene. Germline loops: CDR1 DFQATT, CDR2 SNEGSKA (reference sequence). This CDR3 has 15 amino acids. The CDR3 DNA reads TGCAGTGCTAGAGAACAACAGGGGTCTGGAAACACCATATATTTT. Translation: CSAREQQGSGNTIYF.

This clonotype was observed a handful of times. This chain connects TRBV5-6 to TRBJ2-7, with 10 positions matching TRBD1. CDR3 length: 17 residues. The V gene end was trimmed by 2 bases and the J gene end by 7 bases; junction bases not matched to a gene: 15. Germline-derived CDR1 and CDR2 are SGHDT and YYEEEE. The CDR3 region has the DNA TGTGCCAGCAGCTTAAAGACCCGGGACAGGGGACTTGGGGAGCAGTACGTC. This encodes CASSLKTRDRGLGEQYV.

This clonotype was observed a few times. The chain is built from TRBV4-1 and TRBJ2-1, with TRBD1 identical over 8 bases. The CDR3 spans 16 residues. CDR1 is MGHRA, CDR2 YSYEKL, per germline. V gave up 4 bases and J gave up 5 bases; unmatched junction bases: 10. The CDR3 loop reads CASSLGGTGPHNEQFF. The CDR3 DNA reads TGCGCCAGCAGCCTAGGGGGGACAGGCCCACACAATGAGCAGTTCTTC.

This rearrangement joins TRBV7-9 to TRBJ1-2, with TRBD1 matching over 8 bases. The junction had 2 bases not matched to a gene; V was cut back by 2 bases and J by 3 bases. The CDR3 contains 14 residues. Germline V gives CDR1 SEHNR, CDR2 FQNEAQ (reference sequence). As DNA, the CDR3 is TGTGCCAGCAGCTTACCAGGGGGCTACTATGGCTACACCTTC. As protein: CASSLPGGYYGYTF.